The next 14 T cell receptor beta chains were all read from a single sample in a study of blood T cell repertoires in COVID-19. Sequenced by immunoSEQ multiplex PCR; TCRdb stores in-frame clones only, minus some. The sample has around 200,000 clones; around 87% are singletons. What was sequenced was peripheral blood. Receptor source: a young man with active or convalescent COVID-19.

The J gene is TRBJ2-2, the V gene TRBV10-3; no clear D gene. The germline V and J ends were trimmed by 6 bases and 8 bases, with 7 bases remaining between them. Germline V lookup: CDR1 ENHRY, CDR2 SYGVKD. The CDR3 has 11 residues. CDR3 nucleotide sequence: TGTGCCATCAGGAGATCGGGGGAGCTGTTTTTT. Amino acid sequence: CAIRRSGELFF.

J is TRBJ2-7 and V is TRBV5-1, with D possibly TRBD2 on 6 matching bases. Germline V gene lookup returns CDR1 SGHRS and CDR2 YFSETQ. This CDR3 is built from 13 residues. The germline V and J ends were trimmed by 4 bases and 5 bases, with 13 bases remaining between them. In DNA form, the CDR3 reads TGCGCCAGCAGCGAGACTAGTGAGCACGAGCAGTACTTC. Its protein is CASSETSEHEQYF.

CDR3 amino acids: CASSTRDWGTYEQYV. DNA of the CDR3: TGTGCCAGCAGCACTCGGGACTGGGGGACCTACGAGCAGTACGTC. The rearrangement joins TRBV5-5 to TRBJ2-7; the D gene is possibly TRBD2 (6 bases). This CDR3 contains 15 residues. The ends were cut back, 4 bases at V and 2 bases at J, with 16 bases in the middle. Germline CDR1 is SGHKS and CDR2 is YYEKEE (reference sequence).

The J gene is TRBJ2-7, the V gene TRBV18; 10 bases match TRBD1. V dropped 6 bases and J dropped 6; count of bases not matched to a gene: 8. Germline values: CDR1 KGHSH, CDR2 LQKENI. The CDR3 loop spans 14 amino acids. The CDR3 protein is CASSDRGRTSEQYV. Here the CDR3 DNA reads TGTGCCAGCTCCGACAGGGGGCGAACCAGCGAGCAGTACGTC.

The V call is TRBV24-1, the J call TRBJ2-3; the match to TRBD2 covers 13 bases. Germline V CDR1 and CDR2: KGHDR, SFDVKD. Trimming removed 4 bases from V and 4 bases from J; junction bases left unmatched: 10. The CDR3 is made up of 18 amino acids. In DNA form, the CDR3 reads TGTGCCACCAGTGACCCCGGGACTAGCGGGATTTATGCAGATACGCAGTATTTT. Protein sequence: CATSDPGTSGIYADTQYF.

In its sample, this clone was seen a few times. The chain couples TRBV3-1 (or the pseudogene TRBV3-2) to TRBJ1-1; D gene ambiguous. The V end lost 2 bases, the J end lost 2 bases, and 12 bases lay between the germline ends. Per germline, CDR1 LGHDT and CDR2 YNNKEL (reference sequence). This CDR3 contains 15 residues. In nucleotides, the CDR3 is TGTGCCAGCAGCCAATTCCAGAAGTTAAACACTGAAGCTTTCTTT. It encodes CASSQFQKLNTEAFF.

This chain connects TRBV2 to TRBJ1-1, with 9 positions matching TRBD1. The J segment lost 6 bases and the V segment lost 4 bases, leaving 6 bases of the junction unmatched. Germline loops: CDR1 SNHLY, CDR2 FYNNEI. This CDR3 is built from 14 residues. CDR3 DNA: TGTGCCAGCAGTGGACGGACAGGGGAGGCTGAAGCTTTCTTT. Amino acids: CASSGRTGEAEAFF.

The chain has TRBV28 and TRBJ1-5; D is unresolved. The CDR3 is made up of 15 amino acids. The V end was cut by 6 bases, the J end by 0 bases, with 12 bases between. CDR1 and CDR2 (germline): MDHEN, SYDVKM. As DNA, the CDR3 is TGTGCCAGCAGCCGAAATACTAATAGCAATCAGCCCCAGCATTTT. Its protein product is CASSRNTNSNQPQHF.

The chain is built from TRBV27 and TRBJ2-7, with 7 bases fitting TRBD1. This CDR3 is built from 16 residues. From germline, CDR1 is MNHEY and CDR2 SMNVEV (reference sequence). Trimming cost V 3 bases and J 3 bases; bases outside gene matches: 11. The CDR3 sequence is CASSLSTGTALYEQYF. Here the CDR3 DNA reads TGTGCCAGCAGTTTGTCGACCGGGACAGCTCTCTACGAGCAGTACTTC.

The chain has TRBV3-1 (or the pseudogene TRBV3-2) and TRBJ2-2, with TRBD2 matching over 10 bases. From germline, CDR1 is LGHDT and CDR2 YNNKEL (reference sequence). The CDR3 is made up of 16 amino acids. V lost 4 bases, J lost 2 bases, and 4 bases stayed unmatched. The CDR3 protein is CASSRRTSGNTGELFF. The CDR3 coding sequence is TGTGCCAGCAGCCGACGGACTAGCGGAAACACCGGGGAGCTGTTTTTT.

In its sample, this clone was seen once. The J gene is TRBJ2-2, the V gene TRBV13, with 10 bases matching TRBD2. Trimming cost V 4 bases and J 2 bases; bases outside gene matches: 7. The CDR3 covers 17 residues. Germline V gene lookup returns CDR1 PRHDT and CDR2 FYEKMQ (reference sequence). The CDR3 DNA follows: TGTGCCAGCAGCTCGGACCGACTAGCGGGTAACACCGGGGAGCTGTTTTTT. It translates to CASSSDRLAGNTGELFF.

The chain employs TRBV28 and TRBJ2-1; D is unresolved. Germline V gene lookup returns CDR1 MDHEN and CDR2 SYDVKM. V lost 3 bases and J lost 7, with 7 bases in between. There are 12 residues in the CDR3. The chain's CDR3 is CASSFPGNEQFF. The CDR3 DNA follows: TGTGCCAGCAGTTTCCCCGGGAATGAGCAGTTCTTC.

The chain uses TRBV5-6 and TRBJ2-7, with D tentatively TRBD1 (6 bases). V was clipped by 0 bases and J by 3 bases, with 10 bases between them. Germline-derived CDR1 and CDR2 are SGHDT and YYEEEE. The CDR3 is 14 amino acids. The CDR3 protein is CASSLGRQDYEQYF. The CDR3 DNA reads TGTGCCAGCAGCTTGGGGAGACAGGACTACGAGCAGTACTTC.

The chain recombines TRBV28 with TRBJ1-2; TRBD1 is a possible D gene (5 bases). V was shortened by 1 base and J by 5 bases, with 11 bases between the two germline ends. This CDR3 has 14 amino acids. Germline V gene sequence: CDR1 MDHEN, CDR2 SYDVKM. As DNA, the CDR3 is TGTGCCAGCAGTTTATCTAGGGGAGGGTATGGCTACACCTTC. Its protein is CASSLSRGGYGYTF.